This T cell receptor (beta chain) was observed in a study of blood T cell repertoires in COVID-19. The repertoire was sequenced with immunoSEQ multiplex PCR; TCRdb's copy has only in-frame clones and lacks some. The sample contains fewer than 55,000 clones, about 81% of which appear only once. This clone was detected only a few times. Germline V gene lookup returns CDR1 ENHRY and CDR2 SYGVKD. The CDR3 contains 15 residues. V gave up 2 bases and J gave up 3 bases, with 14 bases separating them. J is TRBJ2-7 and V is TRBV10-3; tentative D call: TRBD2 (5 bases). The sequence derives from a woman older than 75 with COVID-19, enrolled during active disease. The sample taken for sequencing was peripheral blood. The CDR3 sequence is CAISEPSTGSYEQYF. The CDR3 nucleotides read TGTGCCATCAGTGAGCCTTCGACGGGAAGCTACGAGCAGTACTTC.